The T cell receptor beta chain described here comes from a study of long-term antiretroviral therapy in people with HIV. Survey-level resolution applied to immunoSEQ assay v3.0. Sequencing was intended to reach about 35,000-55,000 T-cell genomes per sample. The data were produced by immunoSEQ multiplex PCR, yet TCRdb's version contains in-frame clones alone and is incomplete. The sample includes some 16,000 clones, around 94% of them seen just once. The CDR3 totals 16 residues. With 5 bases removed from V and 0 bases from J, the gap between germline ends came to 16 bases. The germline gives CDR1 MDHEN, CDR2 SYDVKM.

The receptor was derived from a woman aged 50 to 60 with HIV. This chain uses TRBV28 with TRBJ1-2; a possible D gene is TRBD1 (5 bases). Sequenced here: unsorted PBMCs, sampled roughly 6.4 years after starting antiretroviral therapy. The CDR3: CASSPTGLEANYGYTF. CDR3 coding DNA: TGTGCCAGCAGTCCTACAGGACTCGAAGCTAACTATGGCTACACCTTC.